This T cell receptor (beta chain) was identified during a study of blood T cell repertoires in COVID-19. Overall study context: Sample material is recorded as cDNA or gDNA derived from T cells, B-cell-depleted T cells, or PBMCs.

Participants, about 18 to 100 years old, spanned 25 or so US areas. In its sample, this clone was seen once. Germline V lookup: CDR1 LNHNV, CDR2 YYDKDF (reference sequence). The length of the CDR3 is 16 residues. The junction had 7 bases not matched to a gene; V was cut back by 1 base and J by 5 bases. Clones were sequenced by immunoSEQ multiplex PCR, and TCRdb holds only the in-frame ones, with some missing. The sample lists around 240,000 clones, approximately 85% occurring once. Sequencing was done on a sample of PBMCs or T cells enriched from blood (not recorded which). The chain uses TRBV15 and TRBJ2-1; 8 bases are a match to TRBD2. The sequence was obtained from a woman aged 45-60 years who had recovered from COVID-19. CDR3: CATSRGSGSRDNEQFF. In DNA, the CDR3 is TGTGCCACCAGCAGAGGGAGCGGGAGTCGGGACAATGAGCAGTTCTTC.